The 5 T cell receptor beta chains below come from one sample, sequenced in a study of vaccination and CD4 T cells after COVID-19. Stated treatment: roughly 11-day PBMC culture with coronavirus spike peptide pools or control peptides (ViraFEST assay). Their antigen targets remain unknown. The Oncomine TCR Beta short-read assay was applied to DNA of cultured CD4+ T cells. From the PCR reads, TCRdb called clonotypes with MiXCR, one entry per CDR3 protein. This sample carries more than 9,500 distinct CDR3 sequences, more than 45% of them seen once, and the ten largest clones take about 23%. Sequencing used CD4+ T cells from blood, cultured in vitro. The receptors were gathered from a human donor who had recovered from COVID-19.

This clonotype was seen only a few times. The J gene is TRBJ2-3, the V gene TRBV5-4; 15 positions agree with TRBD2. Per the germline V gene, CDR1 is SGHNT and CDR2 is YYREEE (reference sequence). V trimming: 4 bases; J trimming: 0 bases; junction bases outside the gene matches: 6. CDR3 length: 18 residues. The CDR3 DNA sequence: TGTGCCAGCAGCCCCGGACTAGCGGGAGGGCCTAGCACAGATACGCAGTATTTT. It encodes CASSPGLAGGPSTDTQYF.

This chain joins TRBV6-4 and TRBJ2-2; TRBD1 matches 10 bases. Germline loops: CDR1 MRHNA, CDR2 SNTAGT. The CDR3 runs 15 residues. The ends lost 6 bases at V and 5 bases at J; junction bases unmatched: 6. The CDR3 sequence is CASSATGGRTGELFF. CDR3 DNA sequence: TGTGCCAGCAGCGCGACAGGGGGCCGGACCGGGGAGCTGTTTTTT.

The CDR3 DNA follows: TGCGCCAGCAGCGAGGACAGGGGGATTGTAGATACGCAGTATTTT. Protein sequence: CASSEDRGIVDTQYF. This chain uses TRBV5-1 with TRBJ2-3; TRBD1 matches 10 bases. With V trimmed by 4 bases and J by 5 bases, 7 bases remained unmatched. Germline CDR1 reads SGHRS; CDR2 reads YFSETQ. The CDR3 extends over 15 amino acids.

This clonotype turned up a few times. This rearrangement joins TRBV19 to TRBJ1-6; 7 bases are a match to TRBD1. The CDR3 sequence is 14 residues long. The V gene's germline CDR1 is LNHDA and CDR2 SQIVND (reference sequence). V lost 3 bases, J lost 9 bases, and 5 bases stayed unmatched. The CDR3 region is CASSIAGDSSPLHF. The CDR3, as DNA: TGTGCCAGTAGTATTGCAGGGGACAGTTCACCCCTCCACTTT.

The V and J genes are TRBV28 and TRBJ2-7; D tentatively reads TRBD1 or TRBD2 (5 bases each). The CDR3 has 15 residues. V lost 4 bases and J 4 bases, leaving 17 bases between the germline ends. The germline V gene has CDR1 MDHEN and CDR2 SYDVKM. The CDR3 spells CASSSSGPLWYEQYF. CDR3 bases: TGTGCCAGCAGTTCCTCGGGACCTCTCTGGTACGAGCAGTACTTC.